This entry lists 14 T cell receptor beta chains sequenced from one sample in a study of shared clonotypes between healthy human individuals (dated by TCRdb to about 2020). Preparation of the library involved the immunoSEQ multiplex PCR assay. Not all clones reach the TCRdb copy of this immuneACCESS table, which keeps in-frame sequences only. Checked studies attribute under half of the gap to unresolved V genes and leave the rest unexplained. Counted in this sample were roughly 1 million clones; around 78% of them appeared once. 0.5% to 0.6% of the sample lies in the top ten. Sequencing input: memory CD4+ T cells from PBMCs. Explained via the paper, the cell subset or site label denotes: CD45RA-negative fraction. The receptors originated from a man aged 18 to 30 in good health. Some clones in this sample may be carry-over from other donors' samples.

The genes are TRBV30 and TRBJ2-1; unclear D gene. With 0 bases removed from V and 7 bases from J, the gap between germline ends came to 10 bases. Germline V gene sequence: CDR1 GTSNPN, CDR2 SVGIG (reference sequence). CDR3 size: 13 residues. CDR3 amino acids: CAWSVVDRNEQFF. The CDR3 DNA sequence: TGTGCCTGGAGTGTAGTGGATCGGAATGAGCAGTTCTTC.

Note on this clone: Other DNA sequences in this sample translate to the same CDR3. The chain carries TRBV19 and TRBJ1-5, with a weak D call TRBD1 (6 bases). Germline CDR1 LNHDA, CDR2 SQIVND (reference sequence). V was cut by 3 bases and J by 7 bases, with 13 bases left in between. The CDR3 is 14 amino acids. CDR3 coding DNA: TGTGCCAGTAGTATCGGCGCCAGGGGCCAGCCCCAGCATTTT. Amino acid sequence: CASSIGARGQPQHF. The whole variable domain, filled in from reference TRBV19 and TRBJ1-5, reads DGGITQSPKYLFRKEGQNVTLSCEQNLNHDAMYWYRQDPGQGLRLIYYSQIVNDFQKGDIAEGYSVSREKKESFPLTVTSAQKNPTAFYLCASSIGARGQPQHFGDGTRLSIL.

This clone has only a few counts. CDR3 sequence reads: CASSQSRAGGEEQYF. CDR3 DNA: TGTGCCAGCAGCCAATCGAGAGCGGGAGGGGAAGAGCAGTACTTC. The chain recombines TRBV16 with TRBJ2-7, with 10 bases aligning to TRBD2. The J segment lost 7 bases and the V segment lost 0 bases, leaving 6 bases of the junction unmatched. The CDR3 totals 15 residues. In germline, CDR1 is KGHSY, CDR2 FQNENV.

This clone appeared a few times. The chain is built from TRBV14 and TRBJ2-6; D uncertain. CDR3 length: 16 residues. V was cut by 4 bases and J by 0 bases, with 10 bases left in between. Germline CDR1 reads SGHDN; CDR2 reads FVKESK. The chain's CDR3 is CASSPVRFSGANVLTF. The CDR3 nucleotides are TGTGCCAGCAGCCCAGTACGGTTCTCTGGGGCCAACGTCCTGACTTTC.

Regarding this clone: The sample carries other DNA sequences with the same CDR3. The CDR3 sequence: CAWSVSGLNQPQHF. The CDR3, as DNA: TGTGCCTGGAGTGTTTCCGGTCTCAATCAGCCCCAGCATTTT. The chain recombines TRBV30 with TRBJ1-5; D is unclear. Trimming pared 0 bases from V and 3 bases from J, leaving 9 bases between. CDR1 is GTSNPN, CDR2 SVGIG, per germline (reference sequence). The length of the CDR3 is 14 residues.

The rearrangement uses TRBV27 and TRBJ1-6; 8 bases are shared with TRBD1. This CDR3 spans 15 amino acids. V lost 6 bases to trimming and J lost 9 bases; unmatched junction nucleotides: 10. Germline lookup yields CDR1 MNHEY and CDR2 SMNVEV (reference sequence). The CDR3 region has the DNA TGTGCCAGCAGCTCAGGACAGGGTCTTCGTTCACCCCTCCACTTT. Protein product: CASSSGQGLRSPLHF.

This clone was recorded many times. This chain joins TRBV6-6 and TRBJ1-4; D is perhaps TRBD1 (5 bases). With 2 bases removed from V and 4 bases from J, the gap between germline ends came to 11 bases. The length of the CDR3 is 15 residues. CDR1 and CDR2 from the germline V gene are MNHNY and SVGAGI (reference sequence). The CDR3 protein is CASSYPRQLNEKLFF. In DNA, the CDR3 is TGTGCCAGCAGTTACCCCAGACAGCTTAATGAAAAACTGTTTTTT.

About this clone itself: In the same sample, other DNA sequences code for this CDR3. V usage is TRBV18 and J usage is TRBJ2-7; TRBD2 matches at 7 bases. V was pared by 6 bases and J by 4 bases, with 6 bases of the junction left unmatched. The CDR3 is 13 residues long. CDR1 is KGHSH, CDR2 LQKENI, per germline. The CDR3 here is CASSGGSAYEQYF. The CDR3, as DNA: TGTGCCAGCTCTGGCGGGAGCGCTTACGAGCAGTACTTC.

The chain couples TRBV5-1 to TRBJ2-7; 11 positions match TRBD1. This CDR3 has 14 residues. Germline assignment: CDR1 SGHRS and CDR2 YFSETQ. The V segment lost 3 bases and the J segment 5 bases; nucleotides outside the gene matches: 4. CDR3 nucleotides: TGCGCCAGCAGCTGGACAGGGGGCTGGAACGAGCAGTACTTC. Protein: CASSWTGGWNEQYF.

V and J are TRBV4-2 and TRBJ2-7; the D is unclear. This CDR3 has 16 residues. With 2 bases removed from V and 2 bases from J, the gap between germline ends came to 16 bases. Germline V CDR1 and CDR2: LGHNA, YNFKEQ. This chain's CDR3 is CASSQLWNALTYEQYF. The CDR3 nucleotides are TGTGCCAGCAGCCAATTGTGGAACGCGCTAACCTACGAGCAGTACTTC.

The chain combines TRBV30 with TRBJ1-2; TRBD1 aligns across 8 bases. The ends lost 4 bases at V and 7 bases at J; junction bases unmatched: 11. The germline V gene has CDR1 GTSNPN and CDR2 SVGIG (reference sequence). The CDR3 runs to 14 residues. CDR3 region: CAWTLKDRGGGYTF. The DNA of the CDR3 is TGTGCCTGGACTCTAAAAGACAGGGGAGGTGGCTACACCTTC.

This sequence joins TRBV7-9 and TRBJ2-7, with a weak D call TRBD2 (5 bases). The germline V gene encodes CDR1 SEHNR and CDR2 FQNEAQ (reference sequence). The V end was cut by 1 base, the J end by 4 bases, with 14 bases between. The CDR3 runs 15 residues. The CDR3 coding sequence is TGTGCCAGCAGCTTAGGTGGTAGCGCAAGTTACGAGCAGTACTTC. It yields the protein CASSLGGSASYEQYF. The full variable domain, with the rest looked up from reference TRBV7-9 and TRBJ2-7, is DTGVSQNPRHKITKRGQNVTFRCDPISEHNRLYWYRQTLGQGPEFLTYFQNEAQLEKSRLLSDRFSAERPKGSFSTLEIQRTEQGDSAMYLCASSLGGSASYEQYFGPGTRLTVT.

This clone was counted between two and nine times. The J gene is TRBJ1-5, the V gene TRBV6-6; perhaps TRBD1 as D (5 bases). Trimming removed 3 bases from V and 2 bases from J, with 14 bases in between. CDR3 length: 16 amino acids. Germline V gives CDR1 MNHNY, CDR2 SVGAGI (reference sequence). The CDR3 sequence: CASSYTRDPGNQPQHF. The DNA for the CDR3 is TGTGCCAGCAGTTATACCAGGGATCCGGGCAATCAGCCCCAGCATTTT.

The chain employs TRBV5-1 and TRBJ1-2, with D maybe TRBD1 (6 bases). The CDR3 is 14 residues long. Germline V lookup: CDR1 SGHRS, CDR2 YFSETQ. V was pared by 4 bases and J by 2 bases, with 12 bases between. CDR3 residues: CASSQEGTNYGYTF. The DNA for the CDR3 is TGCGCCAGCAGCCAGGAGGGGACAAACTATGGCTACACCTTC.